This T cell receptor beta chain was documented in a study of naive and memory T cell subsets. The study's findings and limits: TCR abundance followed a power law differing between naive and memory subsets. Naive and memory repertoire findings lacked a ground truth for validation.

CMV status came from CD4+ IFNgamma after overnight CMV lysate stimulation. Both TRBC1 and TRBC2 were covered by a beta constant-region primer of two equimolar oligonucleotides. TCRdb analysed the UMI-ligation and nested PCR reads with MiXCR anew, one entry per CDR3 protein. The data show 84,000 or so distinct CDR3 sequences, 7% to 8% seen once. This clonotype was observed many times. Antigen unknown. Germline assignment: CDR1 MDHEN and CDR2 SYDVKM. The CDR3 consists of 16 residues. Trimming took 4 bases from V and 4 from J; bases not matched to a gene: 6. The chain employs TRBV28 and TRBJ2-3; 12 nucleotides agree with TRBD2. The specimen was central memory CD4+ T cells from blood. The clonotype was recovered from a human donor in good health. CDR3 nucleotides: TGTGCCAGCAGTTCGCAAACTAGCGGGGGGTCAGATACGCAGTATTTT. It is translated as CASSSQTSGGSDTQYF.